This record looks at one T cell receptor (beta chain) sequence and its context. How the authors handled the data: Amplifying reference gene primers gave estimates of nucleated cell counts. TCRdb's table, derived via immunoSEQ multiplex PCR, lists solely in-frame clones and lacks some. V, J and clone size derive from that table, while D and trimming were established from the DNA sequence. The sample consists of some 220,000 clones, about 82% of them appearing once. This record belongs to a study of blood T cell repertoires in COVID-19. This CDR3 region has 15 residues. V lost 5 bases, J lost 6 bases, and 18 bases lay in between. From germline, CDR1 is LGHNA and CDR2 YNFKEQ.

The chain couples TRBV4-2 to TRBJ2-3; no clear D. Sequenced input: peripheral blood. This TCR was sampled from a woman in her 70s with COVID-19, enrolled during active disease. CDR3 nucleotide sequence: TGTGCCAGCAGCGAAGGGCCTGGGTTCAGGGATACGCAGTATTTT. Amino acids: CASSEGPGFRDTQYF.